The text below deals with one TCR beta chain. Its antigen remains unknown. This sample was taken from a study of PD-1 blockade in classical Hodgkin lymphoma. Study conclusions and caveats: Partial responders and progressors had significantly lower baseline TCR diversity. Newly diagnosed patients were said to have less baseline TCR diversity than healthy donors did. Patients who initiated nivolumab within 1 year of ASCT were excluded.

Every one of the patients relapsed after autologous stem cell transplantation (brentuximab vedotin exposure was variable). The CDR3 length is 18 residues. Germline-derived CDR1 and CDR2 are GTSNPN and SVGIG (reference sequence). V lost 5 bases, J lost 0 bases, and 20 bases lay in between. Method: immunoSEQ multiplex PCR; TCRdb's copy keeps in-frame clones and lacks some. The repertoire includes around 66,000 clones, around 75% of them detected once, and approximately 9% sits in the top ten. This TCR was recovered from a human donor with classical Hodgkin lymphoma. This material consisted of peripheral blood mononuclear cells (PBMCs), taken before the second cycle of nivolumab. This chain joins TRBV30 and TRBJ2-6; perhaps TRBD2 as D (5 bases). CDR3 in amino acids: CAWGRRGRLNSGANVLTF. The CDR3 DNA sequence: TGTGCCTGGGGGCGGAGAGGGCGGCTCAACTCTGGGGCCAACGTCCTGACTTTC.